The clone carrying this T cell receptor (beta chain) was detected many times. Its antigen is still unknown. The CDR3 totals 13 residues. The ends lost 3 bases at V and 6 bases at J; junction bases unmatched: 2. The data were obtained in a study of T cells in Graves' hyperthyroidism and ophthalmopathy. Diagnoses rested on clinical symptoms, serum thyroxine and TRAb, thyroid ultrasound and orbital computed tomography. The blood sample dates from first hyperthyroidism diagnosis, preceding any ophthalmopathy symptoms. Study outcomes and limitations: Most thyroid clonotypes expanded above 0.001 appeared in blood too.

Regions amplified from RNA transcripts were the TCR beta CDR3 regions. The HTBI primer set served for first-round RT-PCR of the TCR CDR3. MiXCR, run by TCRdb on the multiplex PCR reads, gives a single entry per CDR3 protein. The sample consists of under 200,000 distinct CDR3 sequences, around 8.9% of them appearing once. The rearrangement links TRBV12-3 or TRBV12-4 to TRBJ1-1, with 9 bases lining up with TRBD1. Sequencing was done on a sample of blood. This receptor was identified in a woman younger than 30 with Graves' hyperthyroidism that later progressed to Graves' ophthalmopathy. The CDR3 coding sequence is TGTGCCAGCAGTTTGGGACAGGGCTCTGAAGCTTTCTTT. As protein: CASSLGQGSEAFF.